The 27 T cell receptor beta chains given below trace back to one sample, sequenced in a study of CD8+ T cells in alopecia areata. RNA extraction and reverse transcription yielded cDNA as sequencing template. The table came from immunoSEQ multiplex PCR; TCRdb's copy has only in-frame clones and leaves some out. Among around 100,000 clones, around 50% were seen once, and the ten largest hold 9% to 15%. Treatment indicated: oral pan-JAK inhibitor, 5-10 mg twice daily. The sample here was CD8+ T cells sorted from blood, taken at week 24, from a patient treated with tofacitinib. These receptors all stem from a human donor with alopecia areata.

This chain connects TRBV13 to TRBJ2-1; the D is unclear. This CDR3 is built from 11 residues. CDR1 is PRHDT and CDR2 is FYEKMQ in the germline V gene (reference sequence). The V and J ends lost 3 bases and 8 bases respectively, with 5 bases between them. In nucleotides, the CDR3 is TGTGCCAGCAGCTTGGGCCATGAGCAGTTCTTC. Protein: CASSLGHEQFF.

This clone came up a few times. CDR3 in amino acids: CSVYQGYGYTF. The CDR3, as DNA: TGCAGCGTGTACCAGGGCTATGGCTACACCTTC. J is TRBJ1-2 and V is TRBV29-1; the D gene is possibly TRBD1 (5 bases). The germline gives CDR1 SQVTM, CDR2 ANQGSEA. Trimming cost V 6 bases and J 4 bases, with 9 bases left between them. The CDR3 runs to 11 residues.

The V and J genes are TRBV6-1 and TRBJ2-1; D remains ambiguous. The CDR3 extends over 12 amino acids. V was cut by 5 bases and J by 5 bases, with 7 bases left in between. CDR1 is MNHNS and CDR2 is SASEGT in the germline V gene. The CDR3 sequence: CASSQTNNEQFF. The CDR3 nucleotides are TGTGCCAGCAGTCAAACCAACAATGAGCAGTTCTTC.

This clone came up a few times. The V call is TRBV4-1, the J call TRBJ1-3; D remains unclear. Germline values: CDR1 MGHRA, CDR2 YSYEKL. The CDR3 sequence is 14 residues long. V was cut by 4 bases and J by 4 bases, with 11 bases left in between. The CDR3 DNA sequence: TGCGCCAGCAGCCGCGAACACCCAGGAAACACCATATATTTT. Its translation is CASSREHPGNTIYF.

This clone was recorded once. V and J are TRBV18 and TRBJ2-1; D ambiguous. This CDR3 region has 12 residues. Germline lookup yields CDR1 KGHSH and CDR2 LQKENI. Trimming took off 8 bases at V and 7 bases at J, with 12 bases between the two ends. CDR3: CASVTKGNEQFF. In nucleotides, the CDR3 is TGTGCCAGCGTAACCAAGGGTAATGAGCAGTTCTTC.

This rearrangement joins TRBV7-4 to TRBJ2-5, with 7 nucleotides matching TRBD1. V lost 6 bases and J lost 0; bases outside the gene matches: 10. Germline V gene data show CDR1 as SGHVT and CDR2 as SQSDAQ. CDR3 length: 16 amino acids. The CDR3 loop reads CASRQIRQGDQETQYF. The CDR3 DNA reads TGTGCCAGCAGACAAATCCGGCAGGGGGACCAAGAGACCCAGTACTTC.

Concerning this clone itself: At one end, the junction sequence differs from germline, possibly due to a read error. The CDR3 DNA reads TGTGCCAGCAGCGAAGCAGGGGGAAGAGAGGCCCAGTACTTC. Residues: CASSEAGGREAQYF. The chain couples TRBV7-2 to TRBJ2-5, with 7 positions matching TRBD1. Germline V CDR1 and CDR2: SGHTA, FQGNSA. The CDR3 sequence is 14 residues long.

J is TRBJ2-7 and V is TRBV5-6; perhaps TRBD1 as D (7 bases). The CDR3 extends over 17 amino acids. The V and J ends lost 4 bases and 1 base respectively, with 21 bases between them. Germline V gives CDR1 SGHDT, CDR2 YYEEEE. CDR3 nucleotide sequence: TGTGCCAGCAGCGTGACGTTTCGGCAGGGGGGTTCCTACGAGCAGTACTTC. It is translated as CASSVTFRQGGSYEQYF.

The J gene is TRBJ2-3, the V gene TRBV29-1, with 7 bases lining up with TRBD1. This CDR3 has 17 residues. V was clipped by 0 bases and J by 2 bases; unmatched bases: 11. Per the germline V gene, CDR1 is SQVTM and CDR2 is ANQGSEA. CDR3 amino acids: CSVEDRETGWSTDTQYF. The CDR3 nucleotides are TGCAGCGTTGAAGATAGGGAGACAGGGTGGTCCACAGATACGCAGTATTTT.

The chain carries TRBV4-3 and TRBJ2-5; weak D call: TRBD2 (6 bases). The germline CDR1 and CDR2 sequences are LGHNA and YSLEER. This CDR3 is built from 16 residues. V lost 3 bases and J lost 5, with 19 bases in between. CDR3 residues: CASSQDLRDSIETQYF. CDR3 in DNA: TGCGCCAGCAGCCAGGACCTCCGGGACTCTATTGAGACCCAGTACTTC.

Ten or more counts support this clone. This rearrangement joins TRBV18 to TRBJ1-1; D gene ambiguous. Trimming shortened V by 3 bases and J by 0 bases, and 8 bases separated the two germline ends. The germline V gene has CDR1 KGHSH and CDR2 LQKENI. The CDR3 sequence is 14 residues long. The CDR3 DNA reads as TGTGCCAGCTCACCTCTAGACGTGAACACTGAAGCTTTCTTT. Its protein is CASSPLDVNTEAFF.

J is TRBJ1-4 and V is TRBV6-5; tentative D call: TRBD1 (5 bases). Per germline, CDR1 MNHEY and CDR2 SVGAGI. The V end was cut by 0 bases, the J end by 8 bases, with 16 bases between. The CDR3 has 16 amino acids. The DNA for the CDR3 is TGTGCCAGCAGTTACTCGATAGGGGAAAAGGCCGAAAAACTGTTTTTT. It encodes CASSYSIGEKAEKLFF.

The rearrangement links TRBV29-1 to TRBJ2-7; TRBD1 agrees at 8 bases. The CDR3 has 13 residues. Losses at the gene ends were 4 bases for V and 3 bases for J; bases not matched to a gene: 5. Germline loops: CDR1 SQVTM, CDR2 ANQGSEA. The CDR3 is CSVGGTGRYEQYF. The CDR3, as DNA: TGCAGCGTTGGGGGGACAGGCCGCTACGAGCAGTACTTC.

This clone was seen only a few times. In the same sample, other DNA sequences code for this CDR3. This chain joins TRBV5-6 and TRBJ1-1; D call uncertain. CDR3 length equals 12 residues. Trimming cost V 5 bases and J 0 bases, with 5 bases left between them. Germline loops: CDR1 SGHDT, CDR2 YYEEEE. The CDR3 DNA reads as TGTGCCAGCAGTTTCATGAACACTGAAGCTTTCTTT. This sequence encodes CASSFMNTEAFF.

The V gene is TRBV13, the J gene TRBJ2-7; D not resolved. V dropped 0 bases and J dropped 3 bases, with 6 bases sitting between them. The CDR3 loop spans 13 amino acids. Germline CDR1 PRHDT, CDR2 FYEKMQ (reference sequence). The CDR3 DNA follows: TGTGCCAGCAGCTTAGGGTCGGGCTACGAGCAGTACTTC. Residues: CASSLGSGYEQYF.

The rearrangement links TRBV9 to TRBJ2-7, with 7 bases matching TRBD2. J gave up 2 bases and V 0 bases, and 2 bases lay outside the gene matches. CDR1 SGDLS and CDR2 YYNGEE come from the germline V gene. The CDR3 totals 14 residues. CDR3 loop: CASSVGGGAYEQYF. The CDR3 DNA follows: TGTGCCAGCAGCGTAGGTGGGGGGGCCTACGAGCAGTACTTC.

This clone has a single count. V is TRBV27 and J is TRBJ2-5; D ambiguous. CDR1 and CDR2 (germline): MNHEY, SMNVEV (reference sequence). Deletions cut 5 bases from V and 5 bases from J, with 12 bases between. The CDR3 has 13 amino acids. CDR3 nucleotides: TGTGCCAGCAGTCCCCTAAATCCTGAGACCCAGTACTTC. As protein: CASSPLNPETQYF.

This rearrangement joins TRBV7-2 to TRBJ2-1, with a tentative D call TRBD1 (6 bases). There are 15 residues in the CDR3. CDR1 is SGHTA, CDR2 FQGNSA, per germline. Trimming removed 5 bases at V and 3 bases at J, with 14 bases between. The CDR3, as DNA: TGTGCCAGCAGCACGGACCCAGGGGTCTACAATGAGCAGTTCTTC. Translated, it gives CASSTDPGVYNEQFF.

This clone has a handful of counts. The rearrangement uses TRBV5-1 and TRBJ1-2, with a possible D match to TRBD1 (5 bases). Germline CDR1 reads SGHRS; CDR2 reads YFSETQ. The CDR3 is 15 amino acids. V gave up 3 bases and J gave up 5 bases, with 17 bases separating them. Here the CDR3 reads CASSWDRRATYGYTF. The CDR3 DNA reads TGCGCCAGCAGCTGGGACCGACGCGCGACATATGGCTACACCTTC.

This clone was counted once. This sequence joins TRBV6-5 and TRBJ1-2; 7 bases fit TRBD1. The CDR3 consists of 13 residues. Germline loops: CDR1 MNHEY, CDR2 SVGAGI. The ends lost 6 bases at V and 5 bases at J; junction bases unmatched: 6. The CDR3 DNA reads as TGTGCCAGCAGCCGGGACAGCAATTATGGCTACACCTTC. Its protein product is CASSRDSNYGYTF.

This clone has just one count. The gene calls are TRBV7-3 and TRBJ2-3, with no clear D. Trimming took 5 bases from V and 1 from J, leaving 4 bases between them. Per the germline V gene, CDR1 is SGHTA and CDR2 is FQGTGA. The CDR3 loop spans 12 amino acids. The CDR3 loop reads CASSQGTDTQYF. CDR3 DNA: TGTGCCAGCAGCCAGGGCACAGATACGCAGTATTTT.

This rearrangement joins TRBV7-9 to TRBJ2-3, with TRBD2 as a possible D gene (5 bases). The V gene lost 10 bases and the J gene lost 1 base, with 18 bases spanning the gap. The germline V gene has CDR1 SEHNR and CDR2 FQNEAQ (reference sequence). The CDR3 totals 15 residues. The CDR3 spells CAIQLRARGTDTQYF. Here the CDR3 DNA reads TGTGCCATCCAACTACGAGCGCGGGGCACAGATACGCAGTATTTT.

The rearrangement uses TRBV30 and TRBJ1-5, with D perhaps TRBD1 (5 bases). Germline V gene lookup returns CDR1 GTSNPN and CDR2 SVGIG (reference sequence). V was cut by 4 bases and J by 0 bases, with 10 bases left in between. This CDR3 comprises 14 residues. The CDR3 DNA sequence: TGTGCCTGGATGGAGGGGATTAGCAATCAGCCCCAGCATTTT. Translated, it gives CAWMEGISNQPQHF.

The chain is built from TRBV7-9 and TRBJ2-7, with 8 nucleotides matching TRBD1. CDR3 size: 13 residues. V shed 9 bases, J shed 3 bases, and the junction held 7 bases outside the gene matches. Germline assignment: CDR1 SEHNR and CDR2 FQNEAQ (reference sequence). The CDR3 nucleotides are TGTGCCAGTACCGGACAGGGAGACTACGAGCAGTACTTC. Amino acids: CASTGQGDYEQYF.

This clone was recorded a few times. The rearrangement links TRBV4-3 to TRBJ2-3, with D possibly matching TRBD2 (6 bases). CDR1 is LGHNA, CDR2 YSLEER, per germline. The CDR3 covers 17 residues. Trimming pared 0 bases from V and 2 bases from J, leaving 15 bases between. In DNA, the CDR3 is TGCGCCAGCAGCCAAGATTGGGTCGCGGGGCTCACAGATACGCAGTATTTT. It encodes CASSQDWVAGLTDTQYF.

The chain couples TRBV4-2 to TRBJ1-2, with D possibly matching TRBD1 (6 bases). CDR1 and CDR2 from the germline V gene are LGHNA and YNFKEQ. V dropped 4 bases and J dropped 7 bases, with 19 bases sitting between them. The CDR3 runs 15 residues. The CDR3 bases are TGTGCCAGCAGCCCGCGGACAGAGGGCAATGGTGGCTACACCTTC. It codes for CASSPRTEGNGGYTF.

In its sample, this clone was seen a few times. V usage is TRBV6-5 and J usage is TRBJ2-5; 10 nucleotides agree with TRBD2. Trimming took 5 bases from V and 4 from J; bases not matched to a gene: 7. Germline V gene data show CDR1 as MNHEY and CDR2 as SVGAGI. CDR3 length: 15 amino acids. DNA for the CDR3: TGTGCCAGCAGTACCCTAGCGGGGGAGGCAGAGACCCAGTACTTC. Translated, it gives CASSTLAGEAETQYF.